Listed below are T cell receptor beta chains from one sample, sequenced in a study of human T cells and chemical hapten exposure. Via MiXCR, TCRdb re-called the RACE reads, giving one row per CDR3 protein. The sample holds fewer than 40,000 distinct CDR3 sequences, 10% to 15% seen once. The source was whole blood, collected in connection with sensitization to the hapten diphenylcyclopropenone (DPC). Every receptor here comes from a woman between 40 and 50 years old with alopecia areata. Some clones in this sample may be carry-over from other donors' samples. Each CDR3 is given with its conserved first and last residue. The D gene is left open where the match is weak. Clone sizes are given selectively: once, few, many, or a class where the clone is expanded.

V: TRBV23-1
size: NA
D: TRBD1
J: TRBJ2-7
CDR3: CASSRTGAGYEQYF
DNA: TGCGCCAGCAGCCGGACAGGGGCTGGCTACGAGCAGTACTTC

V: TRBV11-2
size: NA
D: TRBD2
J: TRBJ2-3
CDR3: CASSKKRDTDTQYF
DNA: TGTGCCAGCAGTAAGAAGCGGGACACAGATACGCAGTATTTT

V: TRBV29-1
size: NA
D: NA
J: TRBJ1-2
CDR3: CSVAGASRGYTF
DNA: TGCAGCGTTGCGGGAGCCTCTAGAGGCTACACCTTC

V: TRBV9
size: few
D: NA
J: TRBJ1-6
CDR3: CASSVDEGSYNSPLHF
DNA: TGTGCCAGCAGCGTAGATGAGGGATCCTATAATTCACCCCTCCACTTT

V: TRBV10-3
size: NA
D: NA
J: TRBJ2-3
CDR3: CASAGQGTDTQYF
DNA: TGTGCCTCGGCGGGTCAGGGCACAGATACGCAGTATTTT

V: TRBV14
size: few
D: NA
J: TRBJ2-4
CDR3: CASSRAGGGHIQYF
DNA: TGTGCCAGCAGTCGCGCCGGGGGCGGGCACATTCAGTACTTC

V: TRBV29-1
size: few
D: NA
J: TRBJ2-7
CDR3: CSGGTSSYEQYF
DNA: TGCAGCGGCGGGACATCCTCCTACGAGCAGTACTTC

V: TRBV10-1
size: NA
D: NA
J: TRBJ2-5
CDR3: CASSELMGETQYF
DNA: TGCGCCAGCAGTGAGTTGATGGGGGAGACCCAGTACTTC

V: TRBV5-1
size: NA
D: NA
J: TRBJ2-3
CDR3: CASSLVGGADTQYF
DNA: TGCGCCAGCAGCTTGGTTGGCGGAGCAGATACGCAGTATTTT

V: TRBV20-1
size: NA
D: TRBD2
J: TRBJ2-5
CDR3: CSARTSLETQYF
DNA: TGCAGTGCTAGGACTAGCCTTGAGACCCAGTACTTC

V: TRBV5-1
size: few
D: NA
J: TRBJ1-1
CDR3: CASSFEQGNTEAFF
DNA: TGCGCCAGCAGCTTCGAACAGGGGAACACTGAAGCTTTCTTT

V: TRBV28
size: few
D: TRBD2
J: TRBJ2-5
CDR3: CATFPGLGPQETQYF
DNA: TGTGCCACTTTCCCGGGACTAGGGCCTCAAGAGACCCAGTACTTC

V: TRBV29-1
size: many
D: NA
J: TRBJ1-2
CDR3: CSAGRNYGYTF
DNA: TGCAGCGCCGGGAGGAACTATGGCTACACCTTC

V: TRBV18
size: many
D: TRBD1
J: TRBJ1-3
CDR3: CASTGTGSSGNTIYF
DNA: TGTGCCAGCACAGGGACAGGGTCCTCTGGAAACACCATATATTTT

V: TRBV2
size: NA
D: NA
J: TRBJ2-3
CDR3: CASCQGGGTDTQYF
DNA: TGTGCCAGCTGCCAGGGAGGTGGCACAGATACGCAGTATTTT

V: TRBV20-1
size: few
D: TRBD1
J: TRBJ1-5
CDR3: CSVPDRGGQPQHF
DNA: TGCAGTGTCCCGGACAGGGGCGGTCAGCCCCAGCATTTT

V: TRBV7-9
size: few
D: NA
J: TRBJ2-7
CDR3: CASSLPGDEQYF
DNA: TGTGCCAGCAGCTTACCGGGGGACGAGCAGTACTTC

V: TRBV7-2
size: few
D: NA
J: TRBJ2-5
CDR3: CASSLSGRPGTQYF
DNA: TGTGCCAGCAGCTTATCGGGCCGCCCGGGGACCCAGTACTTC